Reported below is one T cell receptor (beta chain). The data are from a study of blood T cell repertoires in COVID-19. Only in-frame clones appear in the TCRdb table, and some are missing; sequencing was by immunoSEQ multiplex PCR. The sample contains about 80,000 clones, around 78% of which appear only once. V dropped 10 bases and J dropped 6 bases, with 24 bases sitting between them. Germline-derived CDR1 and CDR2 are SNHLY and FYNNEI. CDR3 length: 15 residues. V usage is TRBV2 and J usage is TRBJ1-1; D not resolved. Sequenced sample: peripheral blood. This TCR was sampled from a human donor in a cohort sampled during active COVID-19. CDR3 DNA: TGTGCCACTACAGAGGACTACTCCGGTCTCTCTGAAGCTTTCTTT. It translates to CATTEDYSGLSEAFF.